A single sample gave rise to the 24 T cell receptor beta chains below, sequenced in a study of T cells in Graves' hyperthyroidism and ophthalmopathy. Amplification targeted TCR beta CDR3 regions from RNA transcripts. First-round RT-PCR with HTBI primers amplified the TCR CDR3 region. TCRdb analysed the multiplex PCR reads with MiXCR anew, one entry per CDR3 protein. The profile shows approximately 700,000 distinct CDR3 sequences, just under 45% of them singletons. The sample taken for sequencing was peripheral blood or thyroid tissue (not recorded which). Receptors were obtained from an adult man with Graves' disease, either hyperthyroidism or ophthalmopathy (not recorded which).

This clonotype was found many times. The CDR3 DNA reads as TGCAGTGCTAGCGCCGCTGGGGGAGACAATCAGCCCCAGCATTTT. As protein: CSASAAGGDNQPQHF. The chain has TRBV20-1 and TRBJ1-5, with a tentative D call TRBD1 (5 bases). Per the germline V gene, CDR1 is DFQATT and CDR2 is SNEGSKA (reference sequence). V was shortened by 3 bases and J by 3 bases, with 15 bases between the two germline ends. This CDR3 region has 15 residues.

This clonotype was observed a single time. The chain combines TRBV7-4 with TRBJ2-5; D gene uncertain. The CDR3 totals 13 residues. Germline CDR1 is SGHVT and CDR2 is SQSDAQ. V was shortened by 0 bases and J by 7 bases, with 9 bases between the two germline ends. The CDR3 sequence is CASSLADEGTQYF. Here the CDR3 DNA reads TGTGCCAGCAGCTTAGCCGACGAAGGGACCCAGTACTTC.

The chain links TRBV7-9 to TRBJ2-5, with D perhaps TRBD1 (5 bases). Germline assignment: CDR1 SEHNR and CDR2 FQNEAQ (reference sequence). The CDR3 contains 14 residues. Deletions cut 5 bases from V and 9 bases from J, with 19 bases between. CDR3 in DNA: TGTGCCAGCAGCCCAGGGTGGGTCGAGATGTCCCAGTACTTC. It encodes CASSPGWVEMSQYF.

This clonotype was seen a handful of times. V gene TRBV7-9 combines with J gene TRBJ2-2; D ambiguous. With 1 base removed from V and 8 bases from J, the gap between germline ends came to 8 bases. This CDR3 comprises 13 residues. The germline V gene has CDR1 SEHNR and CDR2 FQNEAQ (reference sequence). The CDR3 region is CASSLDWGGELFF. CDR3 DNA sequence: TGTGCCAGCAGCTTAGACTGGGGTGGGGAGCTGTTTTTT.

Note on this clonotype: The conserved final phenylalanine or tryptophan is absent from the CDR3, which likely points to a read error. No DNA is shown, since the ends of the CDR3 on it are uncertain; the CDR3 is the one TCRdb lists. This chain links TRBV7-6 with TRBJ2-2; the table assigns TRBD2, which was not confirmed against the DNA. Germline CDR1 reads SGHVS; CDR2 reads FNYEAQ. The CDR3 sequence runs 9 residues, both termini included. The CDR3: CASSLSGLA.

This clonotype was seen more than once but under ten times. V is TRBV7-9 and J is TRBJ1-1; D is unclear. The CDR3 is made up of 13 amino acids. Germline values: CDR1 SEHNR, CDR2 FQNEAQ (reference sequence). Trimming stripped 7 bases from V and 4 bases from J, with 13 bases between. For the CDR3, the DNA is TGTGCCAGCACCTTTCTGATACCCACTGAAGCTTTCTTT. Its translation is CASTFLIPTEAFF.

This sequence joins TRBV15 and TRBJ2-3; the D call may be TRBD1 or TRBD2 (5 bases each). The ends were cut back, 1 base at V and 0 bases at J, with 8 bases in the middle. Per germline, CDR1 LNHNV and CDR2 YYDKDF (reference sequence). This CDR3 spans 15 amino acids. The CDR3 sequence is CATSRVGRSTDTQYF. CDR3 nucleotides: TGTGCCACCAGCAGAGTGGGACGGAGCACAGATACGCAGTATTTT.

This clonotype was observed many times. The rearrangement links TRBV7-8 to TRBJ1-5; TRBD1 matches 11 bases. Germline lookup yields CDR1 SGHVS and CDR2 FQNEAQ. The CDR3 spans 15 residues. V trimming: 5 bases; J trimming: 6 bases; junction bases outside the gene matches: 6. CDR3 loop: CASSPEGQGAQPQHF. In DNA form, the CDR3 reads TGTGCCAGCAGCCCAGAAGGACAGGGGGCTCAGCCCCAGCATTTT.

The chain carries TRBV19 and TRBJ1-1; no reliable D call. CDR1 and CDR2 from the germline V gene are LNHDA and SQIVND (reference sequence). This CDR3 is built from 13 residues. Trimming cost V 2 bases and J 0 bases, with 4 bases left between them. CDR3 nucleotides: TGTGCCAGTAGTATATTGATGAACACTGAAGCTTTCTTT. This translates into CASSILMNTEAFF.

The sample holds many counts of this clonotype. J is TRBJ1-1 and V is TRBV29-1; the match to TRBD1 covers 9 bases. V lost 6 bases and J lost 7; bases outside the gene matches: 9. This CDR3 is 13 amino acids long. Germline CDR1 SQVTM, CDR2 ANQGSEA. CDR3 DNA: TGCAGCGTAGTCGGGACAGGGTCGGGTGAAGCTTTCTTT. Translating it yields CSVVGTGSGEAFF.

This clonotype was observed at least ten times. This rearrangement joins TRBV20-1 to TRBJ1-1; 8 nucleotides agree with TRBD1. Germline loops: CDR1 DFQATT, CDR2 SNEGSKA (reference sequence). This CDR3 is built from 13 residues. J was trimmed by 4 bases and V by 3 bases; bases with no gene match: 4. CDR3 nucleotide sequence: TGCAGTGCTAGTGAGGACAGGGCCACTGAAGCTTTCTTT. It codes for CSASEDRATEAFF.

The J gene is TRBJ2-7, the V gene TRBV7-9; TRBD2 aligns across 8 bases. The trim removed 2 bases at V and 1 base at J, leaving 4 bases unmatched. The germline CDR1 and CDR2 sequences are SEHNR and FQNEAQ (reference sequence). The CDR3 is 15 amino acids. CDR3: CASSLKAGVSYEQYF. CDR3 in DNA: TGTGCCAGCAGCTTAAAAGCGGGGGTATCCTACGAGCAGTACTTC. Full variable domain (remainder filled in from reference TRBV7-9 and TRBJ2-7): DTGVSQNPRHKITKRGQNVTFRCDPISEHNRLYWYRQTLGQGPEFLTYFQNEAQLEKSRLLSDRFSAERPKGSFSTLEIQRTEQGDSAMYLCASSLKAGVSYEQYFGPGTRLTVT.

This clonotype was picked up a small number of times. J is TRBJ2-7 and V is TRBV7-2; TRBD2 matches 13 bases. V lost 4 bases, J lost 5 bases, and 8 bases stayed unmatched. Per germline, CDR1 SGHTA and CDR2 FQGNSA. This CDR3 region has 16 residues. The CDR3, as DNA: TGTGCCAGCAGCTGGACTAGCGGGGGATCAGTCCACGAGCAGTACTTC. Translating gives CASSWTSGGSVHEQYF.

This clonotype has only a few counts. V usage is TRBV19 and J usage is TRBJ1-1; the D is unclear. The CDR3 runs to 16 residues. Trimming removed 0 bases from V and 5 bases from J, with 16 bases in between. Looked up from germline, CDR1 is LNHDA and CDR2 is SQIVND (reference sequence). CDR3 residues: CASSIDLGVGRTEAFF. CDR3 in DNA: TGTGCCAGTAGTATAGATCTCGGGGTGGGAAGGACTGAAGCTTTCTTT.

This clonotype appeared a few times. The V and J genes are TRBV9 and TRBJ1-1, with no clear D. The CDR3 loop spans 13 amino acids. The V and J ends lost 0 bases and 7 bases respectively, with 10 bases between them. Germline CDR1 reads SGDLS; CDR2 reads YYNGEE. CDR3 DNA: TGTGCCAGCAGCGTAGGGGCAGGCCGTGAAGCTTTCTTT. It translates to CASSVGAGREAFF.

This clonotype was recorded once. This CDR3 is CASSQERAGFQETQYF. Here the CDR3 DNA reads TGTGCCAGCAGCCAAGAGAGGGCGGGGTTCCAAGAGACCCAGTACTTC. V is TRBV9 and J is TRBJ2-5; TRBD2 is a possible D gene (6 bases). The CDR3 spans 16 residues. Germline V gives CDR1 SGDLS, CDR2 YYNGEE. Trimming left V 4 bases short and J 1 base short, with 17 bases between.

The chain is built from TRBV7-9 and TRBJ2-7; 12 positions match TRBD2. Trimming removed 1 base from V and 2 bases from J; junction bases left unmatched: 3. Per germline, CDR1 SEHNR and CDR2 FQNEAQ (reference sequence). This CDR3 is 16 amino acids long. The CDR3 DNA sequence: TGTGCCAGCAGCTTAGAGACTAGCGGGAGCCCCTACGAGCAGTACTTC. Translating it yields CASSLETSGSPYEQYF.

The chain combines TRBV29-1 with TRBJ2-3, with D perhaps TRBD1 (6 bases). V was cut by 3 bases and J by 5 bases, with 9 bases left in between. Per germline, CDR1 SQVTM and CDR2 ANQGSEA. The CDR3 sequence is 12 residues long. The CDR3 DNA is TGCAGCGTTGACAGGGGAAGAGATACGCAGTATTTT. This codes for CSVDRGRDTQYF.

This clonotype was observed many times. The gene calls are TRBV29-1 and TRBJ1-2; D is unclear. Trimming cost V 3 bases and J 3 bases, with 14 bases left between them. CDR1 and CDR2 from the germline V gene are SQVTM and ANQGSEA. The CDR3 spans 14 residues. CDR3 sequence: CSVERYEVDYGYTF. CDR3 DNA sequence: TGCAGCGTTGAGCGGTACGAGGTGGACTATGGCTACACCTTC.

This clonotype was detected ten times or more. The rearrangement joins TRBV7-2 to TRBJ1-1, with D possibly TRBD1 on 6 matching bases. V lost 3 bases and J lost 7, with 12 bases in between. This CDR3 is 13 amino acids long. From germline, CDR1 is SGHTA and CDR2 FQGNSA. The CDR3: CASSFAGDLEAFF. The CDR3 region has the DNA TGTGCCAGCAGCTTCGCAGGGGATCTTGAAGCTTTCTTT.

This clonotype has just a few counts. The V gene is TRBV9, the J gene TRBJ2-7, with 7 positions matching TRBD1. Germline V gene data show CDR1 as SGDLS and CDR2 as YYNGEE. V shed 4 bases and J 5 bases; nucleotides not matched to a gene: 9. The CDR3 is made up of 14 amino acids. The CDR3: CASSLTGLSDEQYF. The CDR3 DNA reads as TGTGCCAGCAGCTTGACAGGGCTCTCGGACGAGCAGTACTTC.

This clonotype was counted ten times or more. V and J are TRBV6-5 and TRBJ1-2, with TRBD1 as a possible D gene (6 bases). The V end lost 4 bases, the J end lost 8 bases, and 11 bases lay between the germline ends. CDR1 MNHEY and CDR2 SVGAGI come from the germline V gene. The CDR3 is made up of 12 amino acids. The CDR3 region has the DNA TGTGCCAGCAGTTCGTCAGGGACAGGCTACACCTTC. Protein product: CASSSSGTGYTF.

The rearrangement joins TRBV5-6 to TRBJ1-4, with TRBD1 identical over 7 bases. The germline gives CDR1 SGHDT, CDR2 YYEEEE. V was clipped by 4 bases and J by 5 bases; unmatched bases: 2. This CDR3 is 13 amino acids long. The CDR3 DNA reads TGTGCCAGCAGCGTGGACAGGAATGAAAAACTGTTTTTT. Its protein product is CASSVDRNEKLFF. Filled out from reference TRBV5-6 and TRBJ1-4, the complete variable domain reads DAGVTQSPTHLIKTRGQQVTLRCSPKSGHDTVSWYQQALGQGPQFIFQYYEEEERQRGNFPDRFSGHQFPNYSSELNVNALLLGDSALYLCASSVDRNEKLFFGSGTQLSVL.

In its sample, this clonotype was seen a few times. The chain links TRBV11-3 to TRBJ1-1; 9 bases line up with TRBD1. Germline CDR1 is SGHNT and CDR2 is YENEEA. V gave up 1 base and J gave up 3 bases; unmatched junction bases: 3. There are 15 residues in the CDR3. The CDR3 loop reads CASSLVGQGYTEAFF. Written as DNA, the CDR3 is TGTGCCAGCAGCTTAGTGGGACAGGGCTACACTGAAGCTTTCTTT.